This is a list of T cell receptor beta chains from one sample in a study of T cell responses to AZD1222 COVID-19 vaccine. Some clones are missing from TCRdb's copy, which holds only in-frame ones; the method was immunoSEQ multiplex PCR. The sample includes about 100,000 clones, about nine tenths seen only once; the top ten take 1.5% to 2%. The sequencing here drew on peripheral blood, taken on day 0 of AZD1222 vaccination. These receptors originate from an adult in good health. Each CDR3 is given with its conserved first and last residue. Each record gives: clone size, D gene, CDR3 length, V gene, J gene, CDR3 DNA, CDR3 protein. D genes are given only for firm matches. Only part of the rows carry a size: once, few, many, or a class if the clone is expanded.

clone_size: NA; d_call: NA; cdr3_length: 12; v_call: TRBV5-8; j_call: TRBJ1-2; cdr3_nt: TGTGCCAGCAGCGCTATCAACTATGGCTACACCTTC; cdr3_aa: CASSAINYGYTF
clone_size: NA; d_call: NA; cdr3_length: 18; v_call: TRBV7-3; j_call: TRBJ2-2; cdr3_nt: TGTGCCAGCAGCTTATTGGGTGGGCGCCATAAGACTAGCGGGGAGCTGTTTTTT; cdr3_aa: CASSLLGGRHKTSGELFF
clone_size: NA; d_call: NA; cdr3_length: 11; v_call: TRBV30; j_call: TRBJ1-4; cdr3_nt: TGTGCCTGGGCGCTCTATGAAAAACTGTTTTTT; cdr3_aa: CAWALYEKLFF
clone_size: NA; d_call: NA; cdr3_length: 12; v_call: TRBV7-9; j_call: TRBJ1-1; cdr3_nt: TGTGCCAGCAGCCCTTTTAATACTGAAGCTTTCTTT; cdr3_aa: CASSPFNTEAFF
clone_size: once; d_call: NA; cdr3_length: 14; v_call: TRBV7-2; j_call: TRBJ2-3; cdr3_nt: TGTGCCAGCACCCTCCTCTCGGGCACAGATACGCAGTATTTT; cdr3_aa: CASTLLSGTDTQYF
clone_size: NA; d_call: NA; cdr3_length: 14; v_call: TRBV2; j_call: TRBJ1-5; cdr3_nt: TGTGCCAGCCTCGGGTCGTCTAGCAATCAGCCCCAGCATTTT; cdr3_aa: CASLGSSSNQPQHF
clone_size: once; d_call: NA; cdr3_length: 15; v_call: TRBV11-2; j_call: TRBJ1-1; cdr3_nt: TGTGCCAGCAGCTTTCCCAACAGGGATGTGACTGAAGCTTTCTTT; cdr3_aa: CASSFPNRDVTEAFF
clone_size: NA; d_call: NA; cdr3_length: 16; v_call: TRBV4-1; j_call: TRBJ1-3; cdr3_nt: TGCGCCAGCAGCCAAGTGGCGGGCCCCTCTGGAAACACCATATATTTT; cdr3_aa: CASSQVAGPSGNTIYF
clone_size: once; d_call: TRBD1; cdr3_length: 18; v_call: TRBV7-3; j_call: TRBJ2-2; cdr3_nt: TGTGCCAGCAGCTTAAAAGGCAGGACAGGGCAACCCACCGGGGAGCTGTTTTTT; cdr3_aa: CASSLKGRTGQPTGELFF
clone_size: NA; d_call: TRBD1; cdr3_length: 12; v_call: TRBV24-1; j_call: TRBJ1-1; cdr3_nt: TGTGCCACCCGGCAGGGGGGCGATGAAGCTTTCTTT; cdr3_aa: CATRQGGDEAFF
clone_size: NA; d_call: TRBD1; cdr3_length: 14; v_call: TRBV5-8; j_call: TRBJ1-5; cdr3_nt: TGTGCCAGCAGCCAGGGACAGGGGAATCAGCCCCAGCATTTT; cdr3_aa: CASSQGQGNQPQHF
clone_size: NA; d_call: NA; cdr3_length: 13; v_call: TRBV29-1; j_call: TRBJ1-1; cdr3_nt: TGCAGCGTTGACCCGGAGGATTATGGTGAAGCTTTCTTT; cdr3_aa: CSVDPEDYGEAFF
clone_size: NA; d_call: TRBD1; cdr3_length: 13; v_call: TRBV10-3; j_call: TRBJ1-5; cdr3_nt: TGTGCCATCAGCGGGACAGCTGGCCAGCCCCAGCATTTT; cdr3_aa: CAISGTAGQPQHF
clone_size: NA; d_call: TRBD2; cdr3_length: 16; v_call: TRBV13; j_call: TRBJ2-3; cdr3_nt: TGTGCCAGCAGCTACCGACTAGCGGGGACCACAGATACGCAGTATTTT; cdr3_aa: CASSYRLAGTTDTQYF
clone_size: few; d_call: NA; cdr3_length: 15; v_call: TRBV19; j_call: TRBJ1-1; cdr3_nt: TGTGCCAGTGTCCGGACGGCGCGGAGCGACACTGAAGCTTTCTTT; cdr3_aa: CASVRTARSDTEAFF
clone_size: NA; d_call: TRBD1; cdr3_length: 15; v_call: TRBV18; j_call: TRBJ1-5; cdr3_nt: TGTGCCAGCTCACCCCCCGGGACAGACAATCAGCCCCAGCATTTT; cdr3_aa: CASSPPGTDNQPQHF
clone_size: NA; d_call: NA; cdr3_length: 13; v_call: TRBV9; j_call: TRBJ2-2; cdr3_nt: TGTGCCAGCAGCTTTTATAACACCGGGGAGCTGTTTTTT; cdr3_aa: CASSFYNTGELFF
clone_size: NA; d_call: TRBD1; cdr3_length: 16; v_call: TRBV28; j_call: TRBJ2-3; cdr3_nt: TGTGCCAGCAGTTTAGTGACAGGGACAAGCACAGATACGCAGTATTTT; cdr3_aa: CASSLVTGTSTDTQYF
clone_size: NA; d_call: NA; cdr3_length: 15; v_call: TRBV28; j_call: TRBJ2-3; cdr3_nt: TGTGCCAGCAGTTTATTCGGATCCAGCACAGATACGCAGTATTTT; cdr3_aa: CASSLFGSSTDTQYF
clone_size: NA; d_call: NA; cdr3_length: 13; v_call: TRBV2; j_call: TRBJ2-1; cdr3_nt: TGTGCCAGCAGTACAGAGACCTACAATGAGCAGTTCTTC; cdr3_aa: CASSTETYNEQFF
clone_size: NA; d_call: NA; cdr3_length: 13; v_call: TRBV12-3/TRBV12-4; j_call: TRBJ2-3; cdr3_nt: TGTGCCAGCAGTTTAGCGGAAACAGATACGCAGTATTTT; cdr3_aa: CASSLAETDTQYF
clone_size: NA; d_call: TRBD2; cdr3_length: 17; v_call: TRBV28; j_call: TRBJ2-7; cdr3_nt: TGTCCCCGCCGGCCACACCCCGGGGGGGACAATGCTTACGAGCAGTACTTC; cdr3_aa: CPRRPHPGGDNAYEQYF
clone_size: NA; d_call: NA; cdr3_length: 16; v_call: TRBV7-8; j_call: TRBJ2-7; cdr3_nt: TGTGCCAGCAGCTATACGCCCTCTAACGGGCGATACGAGCAGTACTTC; cdr3_aa: CASSYTPSNGRYEQYF
clone_size: NA; d_call: TRBD2; cdr3_length: 17; v_call: TRBV2; j_call: TRBJ2-1; cdr3_nt: TGTGCCAGCAGTGAAGCTAGCGGGAGTCGCTCCTACAATGAGCAGTTCTTC; cdr3_aa: CASSEASGSRSYNEQFF
clone_size: NA; d_call: TRBD1; cdr3_length: 13; v_call: TRBV6-6; j_call: TRBJ1-2; cdr3_nt: TGTGCCAGCAGTTACCCACAGGGGAATGGCTACACCTTC; cdr3_aa: CASSYPQGNGYTF
clone_size: NA; d_call: NA; cdr3_length: 14; v_call: TRBV6-5; j_call: TRBJ2-7; cdr3_nt: TGTGCCAGCAGTTACTCGGCCTACACCTACGAGCAGTACTTC; cdr3_aa: CASSYSAYTYEQYF
clone_size: NA; d_call: NA; cdr3_length: 13; v_call: TRBV28; j_call: TRBJ1-2; cdr3_nt: TGTGCCAGCACCCTCGAGGGCGCCGGGGGCTACACCTTC; cdr3_aa: CASTLEGAGGYTF
clone_size: NA; d_call: NA; cdr3_length: 13; v_call: TRBV3-1/TRBV3-2; j_call: TRBJ1-1; cdr3_nt: TGTGCCAGCAGCCAAATGACGAACACTGAAGCTTTCTTT; cdr3_aa: CASSQMTNTEAFF